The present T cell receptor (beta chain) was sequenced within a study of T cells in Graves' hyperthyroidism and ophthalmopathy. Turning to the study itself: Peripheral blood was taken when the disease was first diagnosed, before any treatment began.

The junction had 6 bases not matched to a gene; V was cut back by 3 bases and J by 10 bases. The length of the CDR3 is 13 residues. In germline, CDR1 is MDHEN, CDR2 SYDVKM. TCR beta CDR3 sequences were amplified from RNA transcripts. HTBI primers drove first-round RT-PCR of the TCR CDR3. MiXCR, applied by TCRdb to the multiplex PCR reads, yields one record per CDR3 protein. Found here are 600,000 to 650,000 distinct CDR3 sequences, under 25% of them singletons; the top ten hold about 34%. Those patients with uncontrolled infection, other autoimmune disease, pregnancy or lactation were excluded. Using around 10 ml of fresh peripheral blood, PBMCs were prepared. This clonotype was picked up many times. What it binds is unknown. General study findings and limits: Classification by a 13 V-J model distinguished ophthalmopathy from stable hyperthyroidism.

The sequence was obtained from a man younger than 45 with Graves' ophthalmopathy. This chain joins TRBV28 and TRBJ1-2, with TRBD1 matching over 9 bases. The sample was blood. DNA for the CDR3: TGTGCCAGCAGTTTCACAGGGGGCGGGGACTACACCTTC. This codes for CASSFTGGGDYTF.